The 4 T cell receptor beta chains presented below share a single source sample, sequenced in a study of CD8 T cells in Susac syndrome. RNA totalling roughly 0.45 to 1 ug underwent reverse transcription with random hexamers. Each CDR3 protein is one row after TCRdb ran MiXCR on the immunoSEQ multiplex PCR reads. Seen here are roughly 200,000 distinct CDR3 sequences, around 95% observed once, and the top ten hold 0.093%. Sequencing was performed on CD4+ T cells from PBMCs. Receptors originate from a human donor with multiple sclerosis.

The CDR3 region has the DNA TGCAGTGCGAACAGGCCGGTCGGCGGGGAGCTGTTTTTT. As protein: CSANRPVGGELFF. The chain recombines TRBV20-1 with TRBJ2-2, with D maybe TRBD1 (5 bases). The V gene lost 6 bases and the J gene lost 7 bases, with 15 bases spanning the gap. The CDR3 covers 13 residues. Germline CDR1 and CDR2: DFQATT and SNEGSKA (reference sequence).

The chain is built from TRBV12-3 or TRBV12-4 and TRBJ1-2, with 8 bases identical to TRBD1. V was pared by 5 bases and J by 6 bases, with 8 bases of the junction left unmatched. CDR3 length equals 14 residues. In nucleotides, the CDR3 is TGTGCCAGCAGTACAGGGGGGCGACTGCATGGCTACACCTTC. Translated: CASSTGGRLHGYTF.

The CDR3 nucleotides read TGCAGTGCTCGGGACAGGGGGAACTCTGGGGCCAACGTCCTGACTTTC. Its translation is CSARDRGNSGANVLTF. The rearrangement joins TRBV20-1 to TRBJ2-6; the match to TRBD1 covers 11 bases. V lost 5 bases, J lost 0 bases, and 3 bases stayed unmatched. The CDR3 has 16 amino acids. Germline CDR1 and CDR2: DFQATT and SNEGSKA (reference sequence).

The V call is TRBV20-1, the J call TRBJ2-7; D is uncertain. Between the trimmed V and J ends, which lost 4 bases and 6 bases, there was a span of 10 bases. This CDR3 is 11 amino acids long. Germline V lookup: CDR1 DFQATT, CDR2 SNEGSKA (reference sequence). The CDR3 here is CSAMRGSEQYF. CDR3 nucleotides: TGCAGTGCTATGAGAGGTAGCGAGCAGTACTTC.